A selection of T cell receptor beta chains follows, all from one sample in a study of shared clonotypes between healthy human individuals. TCRdb's copy holds only in-frame clones and misses some; the assay was immunoSEQ multiplex PCR. The sample holds just over 2,000,000 clones; over 85% are singletons and the top ten take 0.9% to 1.3%. The sequenced sample consisted of naive CD8+ T cells sorted from blood. Receptor source: a man aged 18 to 29 in good health. Each CDR3 is given with its conserved first and last residue. The D gene is left open where the match is weak. Size is stated for part of the rows, as once, few or many counts, or as a class when the clone is expanded.

size	D	J	V	DNA	CDR3
-	TRBD1	TRBJ1-2	TRBV7-9	TGTGCCAGCAGCTCGGAACCGACAGGGAATGGAGGTGTCCACTATGGCTACACCTTC	CASSSEPTGNGGVHYGYTF
-	TRBD1	TRBJ2-7	TRBV7-9	TGTGCCAGCAGCTTCGGTCAGGGGGTTTTCTACGAGCAGTACTTC	CASSFGQGVFYEQYF
-	TRBD2	TRBJ2-1	TRBV11-3	TGTGCCAGCAGCTCCCAAGCGGGAGTGGGCAATGAGCAGTTCTTC	CASSSQAGVGNEQFF
-	-	TRBJ2-7	TRBV19	TGTGCCAGTAGTATAGTGCCGTTATCCGAGCAGTACTTC	CASSIVPLSEQYF
-	TRBD2	TRBJ2-7	TRBV27	TGTGCCAGCAGTCCCGGGACTAGCGGAGCCCCAGGGGGCGAGCAGTACTTC	CASSPGTSGAPGGEQYF
-	-	TRBJ1-1	TRBV7-9	TGTGCCAGCAGCTTATTAGAAATACGAAAGAACACTGAAGCTTTCTTT	CASSLLEIRKNTEAFF
-	-	TRBJ2-1	TRBV2	TGTGCCAGCAGTGAAATCCCTCCCGGCACCGGGGGCCCCTACAATGAGCAGTTCTTC	CASSEIPPGTGGPYNEQFF
-	-	TRBJ2-1	TRBV4-1	TGCGCCAGCAGCCTCCTGGAGGGTTACAATGAGCAGTTCTTC	CASSLLEGYNEQFF
-	-	TRBJ2-1	TRBV6-6	TGTGCCAGCAGTCCTGCCGGTATGGGAAACAATGAGCAGTTCTTC	CASSPAGMGNNEQFF
-	-	TRBJ1-5	TRBV28	TGTGCCAGCAGTTTATACGGGGCTAGGATCCAGCCCCAGCATTTT	CASSLYGARIQPQHF
few	TRBD1	TRBJ1-6	TRBV7-9	TGTGCCAGCAGCCCCTTGACAGGGAATAATTCACCCCTCCACTTT	CASSPLTGNNSPLHF
-	-	TRBJ1-1	TRBV19	TGTGCCACCACTCTCGCCCAATATTCGAACACTGAAGCTTTCTTT	CATTLAQYSNTEAFF
few	-	TRBJ1-1	TRBV7-9	TGTGCCAGCACGCGGGGCAACTCCAACACTGAAGCTTTCTTT	CASTRGNSNTEAFF
-	-	TRBJ2-7	TRBV28	TGTGCCAGCAGGCTGGGCGGTACCTACGAGCAGTACTTC	CASRLGGTYEQYF
-	TRBD2	TRBJ2-7	TRBV4-3	TGCGCCAGCAGCCAAGATCTTCTAGCGGGAGAGGGCTACGAGCAGTACTTC	CASSQDLLAGEGYEQYF
-	TRBD2	TRBJ2-1	TRBV30	TGTGCCTGGAGTTGGGAAACTAGCGGGGGGGTCTCCTACAATGAGCAGTTCTTC	CAWSWETSGGVSYNEQFF
once	-	TRBJ2-6	TRBV19	TGTGCCAGTAGTATCCCCGACGACGTACAGGGAGAGAACTCTGGGGCCAACGTCCTGACTTTC	CASSIPDDVQGENSGANVLTF
-	TRBD1	TRBJ1-5	TRBV5-6	TGTGCCAGCAGCTCCATGACAGGGGGTGGAAATCAGCCCCAGCATTTT	CASSSMTGGGNQPQHF
-	-	TRBJ2-1	TRBV6-5	TGTGCCAGCAGTTACTATGGCGGTAATGAGCAGTTCTTC	CASSYYGGNEQFF
-	-	TRBJ2-1	TRBV27	TGTGCCAGCCATTGGGGGACGGTTACCTACAATGAGCAGTTCTTC	CASHWGTVTYNEQFF
-	-	TRBJ2-5	TRBV15	TGTGCCACCACCGGGGGTACAGTAGAGACCCAGTACTTC	CATTGGTVETQYF
few	TRBD2	TRBJ2-5	TRBV7-8	TGTGCCAGCAGCGAGCGGGAGGGCCTGGAGACCCAGTACTTC	CASSEREGLETQYF
-	-	TRBJ1-2	TRBV4-1	TGCGCCAGCAGCCAAGATGGGCGTTGGGGCTACACCTTC	CASSQDGRWGYTF
once	-	TRBJ1-1	TRBV6-1	TGTGCCAGCAGTGACCTGACAATCTACTATGAAGCTTTCTTT	CASSDLTIYYEAFF
-	TRBD1	TRBJ2-7	TRBV11-2	TGTGCCAGCAGCGTAGGGACAGGGAGGGAGCAGTACTTC	CASSVGTGREQYF
-	-	TRBJ1-1	TRBV6-5	TGTGCCAGCAGTTACGAAGGTATCGAAGAGTCGGGGGCTTTCTTT	CASSYEGIEESGAFF
-	-	TRBJ2-2	TRBV7-7	TGTGCTAGCAGCTTGGGGGAGGCCGGGGAGCTGTTTTTT	CASSLGEAGELFF
-	-	TRBJ2-5	TRBV5-6	TGTGCCAGCACTAGAGGAGGGGGGTACCAAGAGACCCAGTACTTC	CASTRGGGYQETQYF
-	-	TRBJ2-7	TRBV29-1	TGCAGCGTTGAAGATCCCCACGAGCAGTACTTC	CSVEDPHEQYF
-	TRBD1	TRBJ2-5	TRBV7-6	TGTGCCAGCACCCCCGAGAGGGGGCTGGGAGAGACCCAGTACTTC	CASTPERGLGETQYF
-	-	TRBJ1-1	TRBV4-2	TGTGCCAGCAGCCAAGATGGGGAAGGAATGAACACTGAAGCTTTCTTT	CASSQDGEGMNTEAFF
-	-	TRBJ2-7	TRBV7-9	TGTGCCAGCAGCCCCCCCGGAGCCTTCACCTACGAGCAGTACTTC	CASSPPGAFTYEQYF
-	-	TRBJ2-7	TRBV6-1	TGTGCCAGCAGTGTAATCGACAGGAGCTACGAGCAGTACTTC	CASSVIDRSYEQYF
-	-	TRBJ1-3	TRBV10-3	TGTGCCATCAGCCCCGAGGTCTCTGGAAACACCATATATTTT	CAISPEVSGNTIYF
-	-	TRBJ2-1	TRBV9	TGTGCCAGCAGCGTAGTACTTAACCGGGAGCAGTTCTTC	CASSVVLNREQFF
-	-	TRBJ2-7	TRBV7-9	TGTGCCAGCAGCTTAGCGGGTGGCGAGCAGTACTTC	CASSLAGGEQYF
-	TRBD2	TRBJ2-5	TRBV27	TGTGCCAGCAGTTTGGCCCCCGGGACTAGCGGGAGGGAGATGGGAGAGACCCAGTACTTC	CASSLAPGTSGREMGETQYF
once	TRBD1	TRBJ2-7	TRBV9	TGTGCCAGCAGCGTAGGCAGGACAGGCTACGAGCAGTACTTC	CASSVGRTGYEQYF
-	-	TRBJ1-5	TRBV9	TGTGCCAGCAGCGTCTCAGGGAATAGCAATCAGCCCCAGCATTTT	CASSVSGNSNQPQHF
-	TRBD1	TRBJ2-7	TRBV6-6	TGTGCCAGCAGCCTAAACAGGGGTTGGTACGAGCAGTACTTC	CASSLNRGWYEQYF
-	-	TRBJ2-7	TRBV4-2	TGTGCCAGCAGCCAAGACTTATGGCGGTCTCACTTAACCTACGAGCAGTACTTC	CASSQDLWRSHLTYEQYF
-	-	TRBJ2-1	TRBV27	TGTGCCAGCAGTTTAATCGGGGCGGGCCGCTACAATGAGCAGTTCTTC	CASSLIGAGRYNEQFF
-	-	TRBJ2-1	TRBV4-3	TGCGCCAGCAGCCAAGATCACGGGGGAGGTGAGCAGTTCTTC	CASSQDHGGGEQFF
-	-	TRBJ1-1	TRBV7-9	TGTGCCAGCAGCTTGTGGGAAACTGAAGCTTTCTTT	CASSLWETEAFF
-	TRBD1	TRBJ2-2	TRBV13	TGTGCCAGCAGCGTATATTTCCGAGGACAGGGCACCGGGGAGCTGTTTTTT	CASSVYFRGQGTGELFF
-	-	TRBJ2-3	TRBV9	TGTGCCAGCAGCCTAGGGGTGGACAGCACAGATACGCAGTATTTT	CASSLGVDSTDTQYF
-	TRBD1	TRBJ2-7	TRBV9	TGTGCCAGCAGCGAAGACAGGGGGGCCTACGAGCAGTACTTC	CASSEDRGAYEQYF
-	-	TRBJ1-5	TRBV27	TGTGCCGGCAGTTTAGGGCAGGCCGGTCAGCCCCAGCATTTT	CAGSLGQAGQPQHF
once	-	TRBJ2-5	TRBV11-2	TGTGCCAGCAGTCCTATCCTCCAAGAGACCCAGTACTTC	CASSPILQETQYF
-	-	TRBJ1-5	TRBV4-1	TGCGCCAGCAGCCAAGATGCTTTGGCTTGGAATCAGCCCCAGCATTTT	CASSQDALAWNQPQHF
-	-	TRBJ1-4	TRBV9	TGTGCCAGCAGCGTAACCACTGGGATGGATGAAAAACTGTTTTTT	CASSVTTGMDEKLFF
-	-	TRBJ2-7	TRBV11-2	TGTGCCAGCAGCCTCATTTCGACAGCCTACGAGCAGTACTTC	CASSLISTAYEQYF
-	TRBD2	TRBJ2-7	TRBV29-1	TGCAGCGTTGAACTTCTAGCGGAGGTGAACGGCGAGCAGTACTTC	CSVELLAEVNGEQYF
once	TRBD1	TRBJ2-7	TRBV19	TGTGCCAGTAGTCTGGACAGGGAAGGACCAAACGAGCAGTACTTC	CASSLDREGPNEQYF